The present entry profiles one T cell receptor beta chain with its context. Trimming at V came to 2 bases and at J to 5 bases, leaving 7 bases not matched to a gene. Germline-derived CDR1 and CDR2 are SQVTM and ANQGSEA. This CDR3 has 15 residues. The entry originates in a study of T cell changes during pregnancy in multiple sclerosis. Sequencing was performed with immunoSEQ multiplex PCR; in TCRdb, only in-frame clones are kept and a portion is missing. In the table there are nearly 80,000 clones, approximately 94% of which are singletons. The V call is TRBV29-1, the J call TRBJ2-7, with TRBD1 identical over 12 bases. The source is a female donor with multiple sclerosis, enrolled in a pregnancy study. Sequenced material: CD4+ T cells from peripheral blood mononuclear cells, taken before pregnancy. The DNA of the CDR3 is TGCAGCGTTGAACCTGGGACAGGGGGCAAGAACGAGCAGTACTTC. Protein: CSVEPGTGGKNEQYF.